These T cell receptor beta chains were read from a single sample in a study of blood T cell repertoires in COVID-19. Clones were read by immunoSEQ multiplex PCR, and TCRdb kept only the in-frame ones, dropping some. Altogether tens of thousands of clones are present, 70% to 85% being singletons, with the ten largest covering under 4.5%. Sequenced sample: peripheral blood. The receptor source for this set is a woman in her sixties with acute or convalescent COVID-19. Each CDR3 is given with its conserved first and last residue. D genes are given only for firm matches. Size is omitted from some rows. Given values are once, few, many or a class for expanded clones.

clone size: .
V gene: TRBV27
D gene: TRBD1
J gene: TRBJ1-3
CDR3 protein: CASRAGGTGNTIYF
CDR3 DNA: TGTGCCAGCCGTGCAGGGGGAACTGGAAACACCATATATTTT

clone size: .
V gene: TRBV7-6
D gene: .
J gene: TRBJ1-1
CDR3 protein: CASSSDSNTEAFF
CDR3 DNA: TGTGCCAGCAGCTCGGACAGCAACACTGAAGCTTTCTTT

clone size: .
V gene: TRBV27
D gene: .
J gene: TRBJ1-2
CDR3 protein: CASSLGRGFPNGYTF
CDR3 DNA: TGTGCCAGCAGTTTAGGCCGGGGGTTCCCAAATGGCTACACCTTC

clone size: .
V gene: TRBV4-2
D gene: .
J gene: TRBJ1-5
CDR3 protein: CASSQDLTSDTPQHF
CDR3 DNA: TGTGCCAGCAGCCAAGATCTGACTTCGGATACGCCCCAGCATTTT

clone size: once
V gene: TRBV7-2
D gene: .
J gene: TRBJ1-1
CDR3 protein: CASSRAVYEAFF
CDR3 DNA: TGTGCCAGCAGTCGTGCGGTCTATGAAGCTTTCTTT

clone size: few
V gene: TRBV6-4
D gene: .
J gene: TRBJ1-1
CDR3 protein: CASSDVREWAGQNMNTEAFF
CDR3 DNA: TGTGCCAGCAGTGACGTACGGGAGTGGGCAGGGCAGAACATGAACACTGAAGCTTTCTTT

clone size: .
V gene: TRBV24-1
D gene: .
J gene: TRBJ1-5
CDR3 protein: CATSDKTGPNQPQHF
CDR3 DNA: TGTGCCACCAGTGACAAGACAGGTCCCAATCAGCCCCAGCATTTT

clone size: .
V gene: TRBV6-1
D gene: .
J gene: TRBJ1-4
CDR3 protein: CASSERGGRGSEKLFF
CDR3 DNA: TGTGCCAGCAGTGAGCGCGGGGGCCGCGGGAGTGAAAAACTGTTTTTT

clone size: .
V gene: TRBV4-1
D gene: TRBD1
J gene: TRBJ1-1
CDR3 protein: CASSQDRGQAFF
CDR3 DNA: TGCGCCAGCAGCCAAGACAGGGGGCAAGCTTTCTTT

clone size: .
V gene: TRBV2
D gene: .
J gene: TRBJ1-2
CDR3 protein: CASSVGANYGYTF
CDR3 DNA: TGTGCCAGCAGTGTAGGGGCTAACTATGGCTACACCTTC

clone size: .
V gene: TRBV7-7
D gene: TRBD1
J gene: TRBJ2-5
CDR3 protein: CASSLAGQGTETQYF
CDR3 DNA: TGTGCTAGCAGCTTAGCGGGACAGGGGACAGAGACCCAGTACTTC

clone size: .
V gene: TRBV5-1
D gene: .
J gene: TRBJ2-1
CDR3 protein: CASSFELSSSYNEQFF
CDR3 DNA: TGCGCCAGCAGCTTCGAACTCTCTAGCTCCTACAATGAGCAGTTCTTC

clone size: .
V gene: TRBV7-9
D gene: .
J gene: TRBJ1-1
CDR3 protein: CASSLSIGGTEAFF
CDR3 DNA: TGTGCCAGCAGCTTAAGTATTGGCGGCACTGAAGCTTTCTTT

clone size: .
V gene: TRBV9
D gene: TRBD2
J gene: TRBJ2-7
CDR3 protein: CASSVEPSGGSYEQYF
CDR3 DNA: TGTGCCAGCAGCGTAGAGCCTAGCGGGGGATCCTACGAGCAGTACTTC